These 4 T cell receptor beta chains came from one sample sequenced in a study of T-cell reconstitution after alpha-beta-depleted transplantation in children. TCRbeta library construction was performed incorporating unique molecular identifiers. From the PCR reads, TCRdb called clonotypes with MiXCR, one entry per CDR3 protein. The data hold 90,000 to 100,000 distinct CDR3 sequences, with around a quarter observed a single time. The sequencing here drew on PBMCs, taken before TCRalphabeta/CD19-depleted stem cell transplant. Source of these receptors: a boy aged 2 to 9 with acute lymphoblastic leukemia, due to receive a stem cell transplant.

The chain is built from TRBV25-1 and TRBJ2-4; D is ambiguous. Per germline, CDR1 MGHDK and CDR2 SYGVNS. This CDR3 is built from 15 residues. The ends were cut back, 3 bases at V and 0 bases at J, with 9 bases in the middle. The CDR3 sequence: CASSDGVLAKNIQYF. The DNA of the CDR3 is TGTGCCAGCAGTGATGGGGTGTTAGCCAAAAACATTCAGTACTTC.

The chain uses TRBV12-3 or TRBV12-4 and TRBJ1-4; D may be TRBD1 (5 bases). This CDR3 has 16 residues. V lost 5 bases and J 3 bases, leaving 16 bases between the germline ends. The DNA of the CDR3 is TGTGCCAGCAGTCCCACGCGACAGTCAGCTAATGAAAAACTGTTTTTT. Residues: CASSPTRQSANEKLFF.

This clonotype has ten or more counts. The gene calls are TRBV5-1 and TRBJ2-7; D call uncertain. V dropped 2 bases and J dropped 5 bases, with 14 bases sitting between them. Germline CDR1 and CDR2: SGHRS and YFSETQ. This CDR3 region has 14 residues. This chain's CDR3 is CASSFGSKDDEQYF. CDR3 in DNA: TGCGCCAGCAGCTTCGGCTCGAAGGATGACGAGCAGTACTTC.

The V and J genes are TRBV19 and TRBJ1-5; D might be TRBD1 (5 bases). The length of the CDR3 is 14 residues. CDR1 is LNHDA, CDR2 SQIVND, per germline (reference sequence). V lost 7 bases and J 3 bases, leaving 13 bases between the germline ends. This CDR3 is CASNSGHYNQPQHF. The CDR3 DNA follows: TGTGCCAGTAATTCCGGACATTACAATCAGCCCCAGCATTTT.